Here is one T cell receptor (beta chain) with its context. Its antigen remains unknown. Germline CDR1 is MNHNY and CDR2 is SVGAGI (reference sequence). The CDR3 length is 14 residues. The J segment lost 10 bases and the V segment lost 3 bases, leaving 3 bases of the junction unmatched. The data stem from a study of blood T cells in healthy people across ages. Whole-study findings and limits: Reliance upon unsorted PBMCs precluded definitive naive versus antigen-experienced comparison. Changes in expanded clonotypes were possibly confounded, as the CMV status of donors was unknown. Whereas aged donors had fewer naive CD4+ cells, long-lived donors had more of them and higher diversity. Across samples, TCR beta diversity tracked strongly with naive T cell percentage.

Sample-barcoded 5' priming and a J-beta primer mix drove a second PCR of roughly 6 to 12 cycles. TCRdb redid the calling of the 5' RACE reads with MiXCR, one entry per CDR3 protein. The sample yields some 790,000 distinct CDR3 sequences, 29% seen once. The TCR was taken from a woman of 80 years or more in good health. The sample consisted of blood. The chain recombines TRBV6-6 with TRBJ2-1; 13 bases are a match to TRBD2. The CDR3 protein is CASSYRLAGGEQFF. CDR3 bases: TGTGCCAGCAGTTATAGACTAGCGGGAGGAGAGCAGTTCTTC.